The source of this T cell receptor (beta chain) is a study of beta chain features in type 1 diabetes. The collection from each donor was one heparinised blood draw averaging roughly 100 mL. This clone was counted only a few times. Its matching antigen is unknown. Whole-study results and caveats: Patients with type 1 diabetes showed fewer VDJ junction insertions and more deletions. For TCRB rearrangement, an influence of HLA type remained unresolved here. Across all four CD4+ subsets, people with type 1 diabetes showed modestly shorter TCRB CDR3s.

The CDR3 contains 15 residues. The V segment lost 7 bases and the J segment 6 bases; nucleotides outside the gene matches: 9. Germline CDR1 SGHRS, CDR2 YFSETQ. TCRB transcripts that were expressed got sequenced, as all of the isolated RNA had been reverse transcribed. Profiled with immunoSEQ multiplex PCR; TCRdb holds only in-frame clones, not every one. The sample contains 350,000 to 450,000 clones, about 16% of which appear only once. Sequenced input: naive CD4+ T cells from blood. J is TRBJ2-1 and V is TRBV5-1; 11 bases fit TRBD1. The clonotype comes from a woman aged 18-35 years in good health. CDR3 loop: CASRSVGTGGNEQFF. The CDR3 DNA reads TGCGCCAGCCGATCCGTGGGGACAGGGGGCAATGAGCAGTTCTTC.